Given below is one TCR beta chain in context. This sample stems from a study of blood T cell repertoires in COVID-19. As for the study in general: There were acute and convalescent COVID-19 samples, and they came from the United States, Italy and Spain.

The data were produced by immunoSEQ multiplex PCR, yet TCRdb's version contains in-frame clones alone and is incomplete. The table shows 250,000 to 400,000 clones, with roughly 90% occurring only once. The CDR3 has 14 amino acids. The V end lost 1 base, the J end lost 4 bases, and 10 bases lay between the germline ends. Germline values: CDR1 SGHRS, CDR2 YFSETQ. This chain joins TRBV5-1 and TRBJ2-3; D is perhaps TRBD1 (5 bases). This sequence originates from a woman under 40 with COVID-19, enrolled during active disease. The material sequenced was peripheral blood. In nucleotides, the CDR3 is TGCGCCAGCAGCTTGCCAGGGCCCCCAGATACGCAGTATTTT. It yields the protein CASSLPGPPDTQYF.